This is a list of T cell receptor beta chains from one sample in a study of T cells in localized non-small cell lung cancer. Measured with immunoSEQ multiplex PCR; TCRdb has only the in-frame clones, and not every one. The data show about 60,000 clones, with roughly 90% seen just once and roughly 1.8% held by the top ten. The sequences come from peripheral blood, collected before any cancer treatment. All receptors derive from a woman between 35 and 75 years old with stage I lung adenocarcinoma. Both conserved end residues are part of each CDR3. D genes are given only for firm matches. A clone size is listed for some rows: how often the clone was seen (once, few, many), or a class if it is expanded.

d_gene: TRBD2; abundance: -; v_gene: TRBV7-3; j_gene: TRBJ2-1; CDR3nt: TGTGCCAGCAGCCCCCTAGCGGGGGGCCCCTACAATGAGCAGTTCTTC; CDR3aa: CASSPLAGGPYNEQFF
d_gene: -; abundance: -; v_gene: TRBV9; j_gene: TRBJ2-2; CDR3nt: TGTGCCAGCAGCGTATCTTCGGGACTCTTTACCGGGGAGCTGTTTTTT; CDR3aa: CASSVSSGLFTGELFF
d_gene: TRBD1; abundance: -; v_gene: TRBV6-5; j_gene: TRBJ1-1; CDR3nt: TGTGCCAGCAGCGAGACAGGGAGCGTATCAGCTTTCTTT; CDR3aa: CASSETGSVSAFF
d_gene: -; abundance: -; v_gene: TRBV5-1; j_gene: TRBJ2-5; CDR3nt: TGCGCCAGCAGCGTCCCGGGGCAAGAGACCCAGTACTTC; CDR3aa: CASSVPGQETQYF
d_gene: -; abundance: -; v_gene: TRBV14; j_gene: TRBJ2-3; CDR3nt: TGTGCCAGCAGCCAAGATCTAGGGTATACGCAGTATTTT; CDR3aa: CASSQDLGYTQYF
d_gene: TRBD2; abundance: -; v_gene: TRBV15; j_gene: TRBJ2-3; CDR3nt: TGTGCCACCAGCAGAGACCCTTTGGCGGGAGTAGGGGATACGCAGTATTTT; CDR3aa: CATSRDPLAGVGDTQYF
d_gene: -; abundance: -; v_gene: TRBV7-8; j_gene: TRBJ1-1; CDR3nt: TGTGCCAGCAGCTTAGAGGACGGCACTGAAGCTTTCTTT; CDR3aa: CASSLEDGTEAFF
d_gene: TRBD1; abundance: -; v_gene: TRBV2; j_gene: TRBJ2-3; CDR3nt: TGTGCCAGCACGGACAGGGGGGATACGCAGTATTTT; CDR3aa: CASTDRGDTQYF
d_gene: -; abundance: -; v_gene: TRBV27; j_gene: TRBJ1-2; CDR3nt: TGTGCCAGCAGTTTATTAGCAGGCTATGTCTATGGCTACACCTTC; CDR3aa: CASSLLAGYVYGYTF
d_gene: TRBD1; abundance: once; v_gene: TRBV5-1; j_gene: TRBJ1-4; CDR3nt: TGCGCCAGCAGCTTGGAAGGCAGACAGGGGGCGGGAAAACTGTTTTTT; CDR3aa: CASSLEGRQGAGKLFF
d_gene: -; abundance: -; v_gene: TRBV19; j_gene: TRBJ2-4; CDR3nt: TGTGCCAGTAGTATTGAGGGTTCAAACATTCAGTACTTC; CDR3aa: CASSIEGSNIQYF
d_gene: -; abundance: few; v_gene: TRBV5-1; j_gene: TRBJ2-1; CDR3nt: TGCGCCAGCAGCTTGGAGGGAGGCGCCAATGAGCAGTTCTTC; CDR3aa: CASSLEGGANEQFF
d_gene: -; abundance: -; v_gene: TRBV5-4; j_gene: TRBJ1-1; CDR3nt: TGTGCCAGCAGCACACAGGGAGGGGACGACACTGAAGCTTTCTTT; CDR3aa: CASSTQGGDDTEAFF
d_gene: -; abundance: -; v_gene: TRBV11-2; j_gene: TRBJ2-2; CDR3nt: TGTGCCAGCAGCTTGCAAACAACGGGGAACACCGGGGAGCTGTTTTTT; CDR3aa: CASSLQTTGNTGELFF
d_gene: -; abundance: once; v_gene: TRBV2; j_gene: TRBJ1-4; CDR3nt: TGTGCCAGCAGTGAAGGCAGGGGAAGAGCAGGTGAAAAACTGTTTTTT; CDR3aa: CASSEGRGRAGEKLFF
d_gene: -; abundance: -; v_gene: TRBV9; j_gene: TRBJ2-3; CDR3nt: TGTGCCAGCAGCCAGACTTGGGGGGACACAGATACGCAGTATTTT; CDR3aa: CASSQTWGDTDTQYF
d_gene: TRBD2; abundance: -; v_gene: TRBV6-5; j_gene: TRBJ2-1; CDR3nt: TGTGCCAGCAGCCCCGGGACTAATAATGAGCAGTTCTTC; CDR3aa: CASSPGTNNEQFF
d_gene: -; abundance: once; v_gene: TRBV28; j_gene: TRBJ2-7; CDR3nt: TGTGCCAGCAGACCCCGGAAGCTCTACGAGCAGTACTTC; CDR3aa: CASRPRKLYEQYF
d_gene: TRBD1; abundance: -; v_gene: TRBV2; j_gene: TRBJ2-1; CDR3nt: TGTGCCAGCAGTTGGCAGCTCGAATGGCATAATACCGGGACAGGGAACCAGAATGAGCAGTTCTTC; CDR3aa: CASSWQLEWHNTGTGNQNEQFF
d_gene: TRBD1; abundance: -; v_gene: TRBV5-4; j_gene: TRBJ1-1; CDR3nt: TGTGCCAGCAGCTTGGACCTCAGGGGGGACACTGAAGCTTTCTTT; CDR3aa: CASSLDLRGDTEAFF
d_gene: -; abundance: -; v_gene: TRBV4-1; j_gene: TRBJ2-7; CDR3nt: TGCGCCAGCAGCCAAGGAGGGGCTGAGGAGCAGTACTTC; CDR3aa: CASSQGGAEEQYF
d_gene: -; abundance: -; v_gene: TRBV19; j_gene: TRBJ2-5; CDR3nt: TGTGCCAGTAGTAAGAATAGGCAGGGCGGGCAAGAGACCCAGTACTTC; CDR3aa: CASSKNRQGGQETQYF